Shown below are 21 T cell receptor beta chains from a single sample sequenced in a study of control samples from healthy donors and cancer patients. The assay was immunoSEQ multiplex PCR, and TCRdb's table has in-frame clones only and misses some. The sample lists around 130,000 clones, 93% seen once, with 1.5% to 2% in the top ten. Sequencing was done on a sample of PBMCs. These receptor sequences come from a man in his forties or fifties with head and neck cancer.

As concerns this clone: The sample holds other DNA sequences that translate to the same CDR3. This chain uses TRBV4-1 with TRBJ2-1; the D call may be TRBD1 or TRBD2 (5 bases each). The CDR3 contains 14 residues. The V end was cut by 6 bases, the J end by 9 bases, with 18 bases between. Germline lookup yields CDR1 MGHRA and CDR2 YSYEKL. The CDR3 loop reads CASSTTQAGTEQFF. The CDR3 DNA reads as TGCGCCAGCAGTACTACACAGGCAGGGACTGAGCAGTTCTTC.

CDR3 residues: CSVVGAPTDTQYF. The CDR3 coding sequence is TGCAGCGTTGTAGGGGCCCCCACAGATACGCAGTATTTT. The V and J genes are TRBV29-1 and TRBJ2-3, with D perhaps TRBD1 (5 bases). The CDR3 has 13 residues. From germline, CDR1 is SQVTM and CDR2 ANQGSEA. Trimming cost V 4 bases and J 2 bases, with 10 bases left between them.

The chain recombines TRBV7-9 with TRBJ2-1; D tentatively fits TRBD1 or TRBD2 (6 bases each). The ends were cut back, 2 bases at V and 0 bases at J, with 17 bases in the middle. From germline, CDR1 is SEHNR and CDR2 FQNEAQ (reference sequence). The CDR3 totals 18 residues. CDR3 sequence (DNA): TGTGCCAGCAGCTTACCGTTGGGGGGCTCAAGCTCCTACAATGAGCAGTTCTTC. Translation: CASSLPLGGSSSYNEQFF.

This clone was seen once. The J gene is TRBJ1-4, the V gene TRBV5-1, with TRBD1 matching over 7 bases. Germline CDR1 and CDR2: SGHRS and YFSETQ. The CDR3 contains 14 residues. V gave up 3 bases and J gave up 7 bases; unmatched junction bases: 6. The CDR3 sequence is CASSSGGDSEKLFF. The CDR3 region has the DNA TGCGCCAGCAGCTCTGGCGGGGACAGTGAAAAACTGTTTTTT.

J is TRBJ1-1 and V is TRBV28; 8 nucleotides align to TRBD1. This CDR3 is built from 15 residues. Losses at the gene ends were 5 bases for V and 8 bases for J; bases not matched to a gene: 13. Germline V gene data show CDR1 as MDHEN and CDR2 as SYDVKM. CDR3 in amino acids: CASSVSLGDRSEAFF. DNA of the CDR3: TGTGCCAGCAGTGTCTCACTGGGGGACAGGAGCGAAGCTTTCTTT.

V and J are TRBV6-5 and TRBJ2-3, with 8 bases matching TRBD2. The trim removed 5 bases at V and 0 bases at J, leaving 4 bases unmatched. The CDR3 sequence is 15 residues long. Germline loops: CDR1 MNHEY, CDR2 SVGAGI. CDR3: CASSPSGGSTDTQYF. As DNA, the CDR3 is TGTGCCAGCAGTCCAAGCGGGGGTAGCACAGATACGCAGTATTTT.

This chain joins TRBV3-1 (or the pseudogene TRBV3-2) and TRBJ1-5, with a weak D call TRBD1 (5 bases). Trimming removed 2 bases from V and 2 bases from J, with 16 bases in between. There are 17 residues in the CDR3. The germline gives CDR1 LGHDT, CDR2 YNNKEL (reference sequence). CDR3: CASSQSGGRLGNQPQHF. Written as DNA, the CDR3 is TGTGCCAGCAGCCAATCCGGGGGGAGGTTGGGCAATCAGCCCCAGCATTTT.

The genes are TRBV7-9 and TRBJ1-1; D unclear. CDR1 and CDR2 from the germline V gene are SEHNR and FQNEAQ (reference sequence). The CDR3 extends over 13 amino acids. V was cut by 0 bases and J by 3 bases, with 5 bases left in between. This CDR3 reads CASSLAVYTEAFF. In DNA form, the CDR3 reads TGTGCCAGCAGCTTAGCAGTCTACACTGAAGCTTTCTTT.

This chain links TRBV5-1 with TRBJ2-5; no clear D gene. V lost 7 bases and J 1 base, leaving 14 bases between the germline ends. Germline V gene lookup returns CDR1 SGHRS and CDR2 YFSETQ. This CDR3 region has 14 residues. CDR3 DNA: TGCGCCAGCGGTTACCTAGATCCCCAAGAGACCCAGTACTTC. The encoded protein is CASGYLDPQETQYF. Supplemented by reference TRBV5-1 and TRBJ2-5, the full variable domain reads KAGVTQTPRYLIKTRGQQVTLSCSPISGHRSVSWYQQTPGQGLQFLFEYFSETQRNKGNFPGRFSGRQFSNSRSEMNVSTLELGDSALYLCASGYLDPQETQYFGPGTRLLVL.

The chain combines TRBV24-1 with TRBJ2-1; 7 bases fit TRBD2. This CDR3 is 15 amino acids long. CDR1 KGHDR and CDR2 SFDVKD come from the germline V gene. With V trimmed by 7 bases and J by 8 bases, 13 bases remained unmatched. The chain's CDR3 is CATSAPGGEGHEQFF. As DNA, the CDR3 is TGTGCCACCAGCGCCCCAGGAGGGGAGGGTCATGAGCAGTTCTTC.

DNA of the CDR3: TGTGCCAGCAGCGCCGGAGGGACAGGGAATGAAAAACTGTTTTTT. Translated: CASSAGGTGNEKLFF. This chain joins TRBV5-4 and TRBJ1-4, with TRBD1 identical over 9 bases. The length of the CDR3 is 15 residues. J was trimmed by 5 bases and V by 4 bases; bases with no gene match: 6. CDR1 SGHNT and CDR2 YYREEE come from the germline V gene (reference sequence).

V is TRBV4-2 and J is TRBJ2-1; D is perhaps TRBD1 or TRBD2 (5 bases each). Germline CDR1 LGHNA, CDR2 YNFKEQ. The CDR3 consists of 15 residues. V was clipped by 0 bases and J by 15 bases, with 21 bases between them. CDR3 residues: CASSQEPGRPDVWFF. CDR3 DNA: TGTGCCAGCAGCCAAGAACCGGGACGGCCTGATGTTTGGTTCTTC.

The chain combines TRBV27 with TRBJ2-1; 8 bases are a match to TRBD1. The CDR3 is made up of 17 amino acids. The germline V gene encodes CDR1 MNHEY and CDR2 SMNVEV (reference sequence). V was pared by 5 bases and J by 4 bases, with 13 bases of the junction left unmatched. The CDR3: CASSLIPGTGVYNEQFF. In DNA, the CDR3 is TGTGCCAGCAGTCTCATACCCGGGACAGGAGTATACAATGAGCAGTTCTTC.

The chain employs TRBV9 and TRBJ1-2, with 7 bases identical to TRBD1. The CDR3 sequence is 14 residues long. The germline gives CDR1 SGDLS, CDR2 YYNGEE. Trimming at V came to 1 base and at J to 8 bases, leaving 8 bases not matched to a gene. The DNA of the CDR3 is TGTGCCAGCAGCGTATCTGAGGGGGCGAAAGGCTACACCTTC. Protein: CASSVSEGAKGYTF.

The chain uses TRBV5-4 and TRBJ2-5; possibly TRBD2 for D (6 bases). This CDR3 has 14 amino acids. Trimming stripped 1 base from V and 4 bases from J, with 11 bases between. CDR1 is SGHNT, CDR2 YYREEE, per germline (reference sequence). DNA of the CDR3: TGTGCCAGCAGCTTGAGGGGAGGCCTAGAGACCCAGTACTTC. Amino acid sequence: CASSLRGGLETQYF.

V usage is TRBV5-6 and J usage is TRBJ1-1, with D possibly matching TRBD1 (6 bases). CDR1 is SGHDT and CDR2 is YYEEEE in the germline V gene. The CDR3 is 13 residues long. V lost 2 bases and J 5 bases, leaving 10 bases between the germline ends. CDR3 amino acids: CASSLGRGTEAFF. CDR3 nucleotides: TGTGCCAGCAGCTTAGGCAGGGGTACTGAAGCTTTCTTT.

This clone came up once. The chain employs TRBV12-3 or TRBV12-4 and TRBJ2-2; D unresolved. This CDR3 has 11 amino acids. The V gene lost 8 bases and the J gene lost 6 bases, with 7 bases spanning the gap. The CDR3 DNA sequence: TGTGCCAGCCGTCTCTCCGGGGAGCTGTTTTTT. As protein: CASRLSGELFF.

V gene TRBV5-1 combines with J gene TRBJ2-5; possibly TRBD2 for D (5 bases). The germline V gene has CDR1 SGHRS and CDR2 YFSETQ. V gave up 4 bases and J gave up 2 bases, with 12 bases separating them. The CDR3 is 14 residues long. This CDR3 is CASSRGQSQETQYF. The CDR3 DNA reads TGCGCCAGCAGCCGGGGTCAAAGTCAAGAGACCCAGTACTTC.

The chain is built from TRBV19 and TRBJ2-1, with 8 bases aligning to TRBD2. V was clipped by 3 bases and J by 2 bases; unmatched bases: 3. Germline CDR1 and CDR2: LNHDA and SQIVND (reference sequence). The CDR3 covers 15 residues. CDR3 loop: CASSIGAGAYNEQFF. For the CDR3, the DNA is TGTGCCAGTAGTATTGGAGCGGGGGCCTACAATGAGCAGTTCTTC.

The chain joins TRBV19 to TRBJ2-7; D unclear. CDR3 length equals 16 residues. Germline-derived CDR1 and CDR2 are LNHDA and SQIVND (reference sequence). Between the trimmed V and J ends, which lost 7 bases and 6 bases, there was a span of 25 bases. The DNA for the CDR3 is TGTGCCAGTACGGGCCCCCCAGGAGTCACTGAAAGCGAGCAGTACTTC. It yields the protein CASTGPPGVTESEQYF.

The chain is built from TRBV7-9 and TRBJ2-5; D remains unclear. The ends were cut back, 2 bases at V and 3 bases at J, with 7 bases in the middle. This CDR3 spans 13 amino acids. The germline V gene encodes CDR1 SEHNR and CDR2 FQNEAQ (reference sequence). The chain's CDR3 is CASSLYGEETQYF. CDR3 nucleotide sequence: TGTGCCAGCAGCTTATATGGGGAAGAGACCCAGTACTTC.